One and the same sample provided the 9 T cell receptor beta chains below, sequenced in a study of T cell responses to AZD1222 COVID-19 vaccine. Generated by immunoSEQ multiplex PCR, the TCRdb table keeps only in-frame clones and is missing some. The repertoire includes 140,000 or so clones, about 90% of them detected once, and around 8% sits in the top ten. The sample here was peripheral blood, taken 28 days after the second dose of the MenACWY control vaccine. All receptors come from an adult who received the MenACWY meningococcal vaccine as a control.

The chain carries TRBV19 and TRBJ2-7; 8 nucleotides align to TRBD1. V was pared by 3 bases and J by 3 bases, with 7 bases of the junction left unmatched. CDR3 size: 15 residues. The germline V gene encodes CDR1 LNHDA and CDR2 SQIVND (reference sequence). The CDR3 reads CASSILRDRRYEQYF. CDR3 DNA: TGTGCCAGTAGTATCCTCCGGGACAGGCGCTACGAGCAGTACTTC.

Details on this clone: Sequence at one end of the junction differs from germline and may be a read error. The chain recombines TRBV20-1 with TRBJ2-5, with D uncertain. Per the germline V gene, CDR1 is DFQATT and CDR2 is SNEGSKA (reference sequence). The CDR3 is made up of 10 amino acids. In nucleotides, the CDR3 is TGCAGTGCTAGCCAAGAGGCCCAGTACTTC. This codes for CSASQEAQYF.

The V gene is TRBV7-2, the J gene TRBJ2-3; D may be TRBD1 or TRBD2 (6 bases each). Germline assignment: CDR1 SGHTA and CDR2 FQGNSA. The CDR3 is made up of 16 amino acids. Trimming pared 3 bases from V and 2 bases from J, leaving 15 bases between. The CDR3 protein is CASSFGGGPITDTQYF. CDR3 bases: TGTGCCAGCAGCTTCGGAGGGGGACCTATCACAGATACGCAGTATTTT.

This clone has a handful of counts. The rearrangement uses TRBV3-1 (or the pseudogene TRBV3-2) and TRBJ1-6, with D uncertain. This CDR3 spans 14 amino acids. Trimming left V 2 bases short and J 8 bases short, with 10 bases between. The germline V gene has CDR1 LGHDT and CDR2 YNNKEL (reference sequence). CDR3 coding DNA: TGTGCCAGCAGCCAACAGGTTAAGGATTCACCCCTCCACTTT. Its protein is CASSQQVKDSPLHF.

The V call is TRBV6-1, the J call TRBJ1-2; D gene ambiguous. With 2 bases removed from V and 3 bases from J, the gap between germline ends came to 7 bases. CDR1 MNHNS and CDR2 SASEGT come from the germline V gene. CDR3 length: 13 amino acids. The CDR3 DNA reads TGTGCCAGCAGTGAACACACAGACTATGGCTACACCTTC. This gives the protein CASSEHTDYGYTF.

The chain joins TRBV25-1 to TRBJ2-7, with TRBD1 matching 9 bases. The CDR3 loop spans 15 amino acids. From germline, CDR1 is MGHDK and CDR2 SYGVNS. V was clipped by 1 base and J by 2 bases; unmatched bases: 3. This chain's CDR3 is CASSEFGTGTYEQYF. DNA of the CDR3: TGTGCCAGCAGTGAATTTGGGACAGGGACCTACGAGCAGTACTTC.

The chain is built from TRBV5-1 and TRBJ1-4, with 7 nucleotides matching TRBD1. V was clipped by 1 base and J by 2 bases; unmatched bases: 2. CDR1 and CDR2 from the germline V gene are SGHRS and YFSETQ. The CDR3 covers 15 residues. DNA for the CDR3: TGCGCCAGCAGCTTGACAGGGGCGACTAATGAAAAACTGTTTTTT. Its protein product is CASSLTGATNEKLFF.

This clone came up a few times. This chain links TRBV18 with TRBJ2-7; TRBD1 agrees at 8 bases. The V gene end was trimmed by 0 bases and the J gene end by 4 bases; junction bases not matched to a gene: 2. CDR3 length: 14 amino acids. The germline CDR1 and CDR2 sequences are KGHSH and LQKENI. The CDR3 nucleotides are TGTGCCAGCTCACCACCGGGGGACAGGTACGAGCAGTACTTC. It encodes CASSPPGDRYEQYF.

This clone appeared once. The chain links TRBV5-1 to TRBJ1-2, with D unresolved. Germline V lookup: CDR1 SGHRS, CDR2 YFSETQ. This CDR3 contains 15 residues. The V gene lost 0 bases and the J gene lost 3 bases, with 12 bases spanning the gap. CDR3 coding DNA: TGCGCCAGCAGCTTGGGTGGGGAGCCCTACTATGGCTACACCTTC. Translating gives CASSLGGEPYYGYTF.